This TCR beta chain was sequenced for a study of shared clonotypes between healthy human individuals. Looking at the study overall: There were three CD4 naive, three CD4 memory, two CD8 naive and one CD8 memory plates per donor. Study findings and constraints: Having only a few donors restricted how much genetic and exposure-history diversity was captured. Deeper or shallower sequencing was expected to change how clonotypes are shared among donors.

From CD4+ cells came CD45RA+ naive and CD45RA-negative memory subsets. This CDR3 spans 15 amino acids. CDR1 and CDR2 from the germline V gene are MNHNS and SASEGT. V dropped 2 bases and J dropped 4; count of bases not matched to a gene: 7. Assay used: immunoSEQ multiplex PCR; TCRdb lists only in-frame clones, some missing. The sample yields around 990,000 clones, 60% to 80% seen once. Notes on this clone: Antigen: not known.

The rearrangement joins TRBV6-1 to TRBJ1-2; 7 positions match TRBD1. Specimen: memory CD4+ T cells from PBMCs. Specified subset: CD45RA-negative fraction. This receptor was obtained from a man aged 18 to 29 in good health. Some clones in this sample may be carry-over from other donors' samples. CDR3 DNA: TGTGCCAGCAGTGAATCCCGGGACAGCCGCTATGGCTACACCTTC. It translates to CASSESRDSRYGYTF.